This T cell receptor beta chain comes out of a study of T-cell reconstitution after alpha-beta-depleted transplantation in children. Unique molecular identifiers tagged the TCRbeta library. Using its own MiXCR run on the PCR reads, TCRdb lists one record per CDR3 protein. The sample has 500,000 to 600,000 distinct CDR3 sequences; over 25% are singletons. Study-wide results and limits: Approximately two months post-transplant, alpha-beta T cells reportedly originated from several hundred expanded graft clones. T-cell counts and diversity at one year post-transplant came mainly from newly produced T cells.

Worth noting for this clonotype: Its target is not known.

The sequence was collected from a boy less than two years old with Wiskott-Aldrich syndrome, due to receive a stem cell transplant. The specimen was PBMCs, collected before TCRalphabeta/CD19-depleted stem cell transplant.

The CDR3 reads CASSFGTLAKNIQYF. CDR3 nucleotide sequence: TGTGCCAGCAGCTTCGGGACATTAGCCAAAAACATTCAGTACTTC. The chain joins TRBV5-6 to TRBJ2-4; D possibly corresponds to TRBD1 (6 bases). Looked up from germline, CDR1 is SGHDT and CDR2 is YYEEEE. CDR3 length: 15 residues. Trimming shortened V by 2 bases and J by 0 bases, and 9 bases separated the two germline ends.